What follows is one T cell receptor beta chain and its context. The sample comes from a study of T cells in Graves' hyperthyroidism and ophthalmopathy. TCR beta CDR3 region amplification was performed from RNA transcripts. The HTBI set primed first-round TCR CDR3 RT-PCR. One entry per CDR3 protein, called by TCRdb with MiXCR from the multiplex PCR reads. This table holds hundreds of thousands of distinct CDR3 sequences, approximately 15% found once. In the ophthalmopathy cohort, Clinical Activity Score was at least 3, NOSPECS grade at least 4, and duration under 3 months. Each diagnosis drew on symptoms, thyroxine, TRAb, thyroid ultrasound and orbital computed tomography findings. V lost 5 bases to trimming and J lost 6 bases; unmatched junction nucleotides: 9. Germline V CDR1 and CDR2: MNHNS, SASEGT. The CDR3 runs to 15 residues.

Input material: blood. V is TRBV6-1 and J is TRBJ2-2; 7 bases agree with TRBD1. The clonotype was recovered from a woman aged 40 to 49 with Graves' ophthalmopathy. CDR3 residues: CASSKPTGVPGELFF. CDR3 DNA sequence: TGTGCCAGCAGTAAGCCAACAGGGGTTCCCGGGGAGCTGTTTTTT.